The following is a TCR beta chain sequence with its context. Its cognate antigen is unknown. The CDR3 loop spans 10 amino acids. Germline CDR1 SQVTM, CDR2 ANQGSEA. The V and J ends lost 3 bases and 7 bases respectively, with 6 bases between them. The use of a sample-barcoded 5' primer and a J-beta primer mix characterized a second PCR of about 6 to 12 cycles. TCRdb independently ran MiXCR on the 5' RACE reads; one entry per CDR3 protein. Altogether around 1,800,000 distinct CDR3 sequences are present, about two fifths being singletons, with the ten largest covering 23%. This sample was included in a study of blood T cells in healthy people across ages. Broader study findings: Estimates of total diversity, which came from one million sequenced T cells, were considered to be underestimates. Leaving the PBMCs unsorted stopped any conclusive comparison of naive versus antigen-experienced cells. Greater diversity and more naive CD4+ cells were seen in long-lived donors than in aged donors.

Sequencing was done on a sample of blood. This TCR came from a human donor in good health. V is TRBV29-1 and J is TRBJ1-2; no definite D call. For the CDR3, the DNA is TGCAGCGTTGATCGGCGTGGCTACACCTTC. The encoded protein is CSVDRRGYTF.